The 22 T cell receptor beta chains given below trace back to one sample, sequenced in a study of identical twins. TCRdb redid the calling of the 5' RACE reads with MiXCR, one entry per CDR3 protein. The data hold under 300,000 distinct CDR3 sequences, with 6% to 7% observed a single time. This sample was shared with a second study, whose subject was T cells expressing NK-cell markers.

Source material: CD8+ T cells sorted from blood. These receptors were obtained from a woman under 30 in good health.

This clonotype was seen repeatedly, ten times or more. The J gene is TRBJ2-1, the V gene TRBV9, with D unresolved. Germline V gives CDR1 SGDLS, CDR2 YYNGEE. The CDR3 spans 13 residues. V lost 0 bases and J 5 bases, leaving 6 bases between the germline ends. The CDR3: CASSVEGNNEQFF. Here the CDR3 DNA reads TGTGCCAGCAGCGTAGAAGGGAACAATGAGCAGTTCTTC. The variable domain in full, with the rest retrieved from reference TRBV9 and TRBJ2-1, is DSGVTQTPKHLITATGQRVTLRCSPRSGDLSVYWYQQSLDQGLQFLIQYYNGEERAKGNILERFSAQQFPDLHSELNLSSLELGDSALYFCASSVEGNNEQFFGPGTRLTVL.

The chain recombines TRBV7-9 with TRBJ1-3; the match to TRBD1 covers 10 bases. The J segment lost 4 bases and the V segment lost 3 bases, leaving 3 bases of the junction unmatched. The CDR3 is 15 amino acids. Germline assignment: CDR1 SEHNR and CDR2 FQNEAQ (reference sequence). The chain's CDR3 is CASSFRDRGGNTIYF. As DNA, the CDR3 is TGTGCCAGCAGCTTTCGGGACAGGGGCGGAAACACCATATATTTT.

This clonotype was observed many times. The chain carries TRBV27 and TRBJ2-1; TRBD1 agrees at 8 bases. Trimming removed 6 bases from V and 8 bases from J; junction bases left unmatched: 6. CDR1 is MNHEY, CDR2 SMNVEV, per germline (reference sequence). This CDR3 is 13 amino acids long. Written as DNA, the CDR3 is TGTGCCAGCAGATTTTTACAGGGGGATGAGCAGTTCTTC. It is translated as CASRFLQGDEQFF.

The chain carries TRBV19 and TRBJ2-7; 7 bases fit TRBD2. Germline assignment: CDR1 LNHDA and CDR2 SQIVND (reference sequence). The CDR3 length is 14 residues. Germline trimming cut 5 bases from V and 2 bases from J; bases unmatched to any gene: 6. The CDR3 DNA reads TGTGCCAGTAGTTGGGCTAGCGGCACCTACGAGCAGTACTTC. Amino acids: CASSWASGTYEQYF.

The rearrangement links TRBV5-4 to TRBJ1-1; unclear D gene. The CDR3 runs 12 residues. Per the germline V gene, CDR1 is SGHNT and CDR2 is YYREEE (reference sequence). V shed 0 bases and J shed 7 bases, with 7 bases lying between them. CDR3 protein: CASSLVPDEAFF. The DNA of the CDR3 is TGTGCCAGCAGCTTGGTGCCGGATGAAGCTTTCTTT.

This clonotype was seen a handful of times. This chain uses TRBV5-5 with TRBJ2-7; either TRBD1 or TRBD2 may supply D (5 bases each). The germline V gene has CDR1 SGHKS and CDR2 YYEKEE (reference sequence). Trimming stripped 0 bases from V and 6 bases from J, with 10 bases between. This CDR3 contains 13 residues. This CDR3 reads CASSLVEGSEQYF. As DNA, the CDR3 is TGTGCCAGCAGCTTGGTTGAGGGGTCCGAGCAGTACTTC.

Ten or more counts support this clonotype. The rearrangement joins TRBV24-1 to TRBJ2-1; D gene unclear. Trimming removed 1 base at V and 5 bases at J, with 2 bases between. This CDR3 is built from 12 residues. Looked up from germline, CDR1 is KGHDR and CDR2 is SFDVKD. The CDR3 is CATSDFNNEQFF. CDR3 nucleotide sequence: TGTGCCACCAGTGATTTTAACAATGAGCAGTTCTTC.

This clonotype was seen more than once but under ten times. This chain connects TRBV11-2 to TRBJ1-4; 10 bases are a match to TRBD1. The CDR3 spans 14 residues. CDR1 and CDR2 (germline): SGHAT, FQNNGV. The V gene end was trimmed by 3 bases and the J gene end by 6 bases; junction bases not matched to a gene: 1. The CDR3 is CASSFGQGDEKLFF. CDR3 nucleotide sequence: TGTGCCAGCAGCTTCGGACAGGGGGATGAAAAACTGTTTTTT.

This clonotype was seen a handful of times. The J gene is TRBJ1-1, the V gene TRBV6-2 or TRBV6-3; unclear D gene. The germline CDR1 and CDR2 sequences are MNHEY and SVGEGT. The CDR3 has 17 amino acids. V was shortened by 2 bases and J by 0 bases, with 16 bases between the two germline ends. The chain's CDR3 is CASSYGSDRVLNTEAFF. The CDR3, as DNA: TGTGCCAGCAGTTACGGGTCCGATAGAGTTCTGAACACTGAAGCTTTCTTT.

The table lists this clonotype with many counts. This rearrangement joins TRBV7-6 to TRBJ1-6, with a possible D match to TRBD1 (5 bases). This CDR3 is 15 amino acids long. Germline V CDR1 and CDR2: SGHVS, FNYEAQ. Between the trimmed V and J ends, which lost 2 bases and 5 bases, there was a span of 10 bases. The CDR3 sequence is CASSLQGEDNSPLHF. Here the CDR3 DNA reads TGTGCCAGCAGCTTACAGGGAGAGGATAATTCACCCCTCCACTTT.

The table lists this clonotype with many counts. The V call is TRBV20-1, the J call TRBJ2-1; TRBD2 matches at 11 bases. The length of the CDR3 is 14 residues. V lost 5 bases and J lost 3; bases outside the gene matches: 3. Germline assignment: CDR1 DFQATT and CDR2 SNEGSKA (reference sequence). Here the CDR3 DNA reads TGCAGTGCTCTTGGGACTAGCGGCTACAATGAGCAGTTCTTC. Protein: CSALGTSGYNEQFF.

In its sample, this clonotype was seen many times. This rearrangement joins TRBV4-3 to TRBJ2-3, with 11 bases identical to TRBD2. Germline V CDR1 and CDR2: LGHNA, YSLEER. V lost 0 bases, J lost 3 bases, and 11 bases stayed unmatched. The CDR3 consists of 19 residues. In DNA form, the CDR3 reads TGCGCCAGCAGCCAAGAAGTCACCCCTAGCGGGAGGATAACAGATACGCAGTATTTT. This codes for CASSQEVTPSGRITDTQYF.

V is TRBV19 and J is TRBJ2-7, with 7 bases that match TRBD1. Trimming took 5 bases from V and 4 from J; bases not matched to a gene: 8. CDR1 is LNHDA and CDR2 is SQIVND in the germline V gene (reference sequence). The CDR3 loop spans 14 amino acids. CDR3 protein: CASSYTGEGYEQYF. The CDR3 DNA reads as TGTGCCAGTAGTTACACAGGGGAAGGATACGAGCAGTACTTC. The entire variable domain, with the rest obtained from reference TRBV19 and TRBJ2-7, is as follows: DGGITQSPKYLFRKEGQNVTLSCEQNLNHDAMYWYRQDPGQGLRLIYYSQIVNDFQKGDIAEGYSVSREKKESFPLTVTSAQKNPTAFYLCASSYTGEGYEQYFGPGTRLTVT.

This clonotype was observed a few times. The chain combines TRBV27 with TRBJ2-7, with D unclear. Trimming took 1 base from V and 6 from J, leaving 7 bases between them. CDR3 size: 12 residues. Germline loops: CDR1 MNHEY, CDR2 SMNVEV (reference sequence). The CDR3: CASSLYGREQYF. The CDR3 bases are TGTGCCAGCAGTTTATACGGGCGCGAGCAGTACTTC.

This clonotype was counted only a few times. The genes are TRBV9 and TRBJ2-4; D gene ambiguous. V lost 1 base and J 0 bases, leaving 8 bases between the germline ends. CDR3 length: 15 residues. Germline V gene sequence: CDR1 SGDLS, CDR2 YYNGEE. The CDR3 loop is CASSVRGVAKNIQYF. The CDR3 nucleotides are TGTGCCAGCAGCGTACGCGGAGTAGCCAAAAACATTCAGTACTTC.

This clonotype was counted at least ten times. The CDR3 DNA reads TGTGCCAGCAGTTTCCCTGAGGGGAGGAATGAGCAGTTCTTC. It translates to CASSFPEGRNEQFF. The chain employs TRBV12-3 or TRBV12-4 and TRBJ2-1, with TRBD2 as a possible D gene (6 bases). Between the trimmed V and J ends, which lost 3 bases and 7 bases, there was a span of 13 bases. This CDR3 contains 14 residues.

V usage is TRBV27 and J usage is TRBJ2-1, with D possibly matching TRBD2 (7 bases). This CDR3 comprises 15 residues. V shed 2 bases and J shed 6 bases, with 14 bases lying between them. Germline-derived CDR1 and CDR2 are MNHEY and SMNVEV (reference sequence). The CDR3 is CASSLEGGASNEQFF. The CDR3 DNA reads as TGTGCCAGCAGTTTAGAGGGGGGGGCCAGCAATGAGCAGTTCTTC.

Only a few counts were recorded for this clonotype. The V call is TRBV29-1, the J call TRBJ2-7; 9 bases line up with TRBD1. The V gene's germline CDR1 is SQVTM and CDR2 ANQGSEA. The ends lost 4 bases at V and 3 bases at J; junction bases unmatched: 4. The CDR3 sequence is 13 residues long. The CDR3 coding sequence is TGCAGCGTTGTTACGGACAGGGGCTACGAGCAGTACTTC. Its protein is CSVVTDRGYEQYF.

This chain joins TRBV7-2 and TRBJ1-6; TRBD1 agrees at 7 bases. V gave up 5 bases and J gave up 10 bases; unmatched junction bases: 11. CDR1 is SGHTA, CDR2 FQGNSA, per germline. CDR3 length: 15 amino acids. CDR3: CASSQGTAALSPLHF. CDR3 in DNA: TGTGCCAGCAGCCAAGGGACAGCCGCCTTGTCACCCCTCCACTTT.

The chain is built from TRBV7-9 and TRBJ1-2; D is perhaps TRBD1 (5 bases). The V and J ends lost 4 bases and 5 bases respectively, with 14 bases between them. Per germline, CDR1 SEHNR and CDR2 FQNEAQ (reference sequence). CDR3 size: 14 residues. The CDR3, as DNA: TGTGCCAGCAGCTCTACCCAGGGCGGGTATGGCTACACCTTC. Protein product: CASSSTQGGYGYTF.

This clonotype was recorded at least ten times. V and J are TRBV12-3 or TRBV12-4 and TRBJ2-6, with TRBD1 matching 10 bases. V lost 8 bases and J lost 1; bases outside the gene matches: 5. The CDR3 spans 16 residues. CDR3 DNA sequence: TGTGCCAGCCCCGGGACAGGGGAGTCTGGGGCCAACGTCCTGACTTTC. Its protein is CASPGTGESGANVLTF.

This clonotype was recorded at least ten times. The rearrangement joins TRBV11-2 to TRBJ1-6; D is ambiguous. The CDR3 has 16 residues. V dropped 5 bases and J dropped 0 bases, with 11 bases sitting between them. The V gene's germline CDR1 is SGHAT and CDR2 FQNNGV. The CDR3 DNA reads as TGTGCCAGCAGCCCCGGACCCGTCTCCTATAATTCACCCCTCCACTTT. This sequence encodes CASSPGPVSYNSPLHF.